This T cell receptor beta chain was recovered during a study of T cell responses to AZD1222 COVID-19 vaccine. General observations from the study: At baseline, just 6 or 7 AZD1222 recipients tested seropositive. Most donors were white British, females outnumbered males, and clonal diversity was possibly underestimated. As reported, nearly half of all spike-specific TCRs target variant regions that are unmutated.

Assay used: immunoSEQ multiplex PCR; TCRdb lists only in-frame clones, some missing. The data contain some 150,000 clones, 92% of them singletons. The CDR3 runs 18 residues. The V gene end was trimmed by 1 base and the J gene end by 3 bases; junction bases not matched to a gene: 10. CDR1 SGHTA and CDR2 FQGNSA come from the germline V gene. Remarks on this clone: Antigen specificity is unknown.

This receptor was obtained from an adult who received the AZD1222 COVID-19 vaccine. This chain uses TRBV7-2 with TRBJ2-3, with 10 bases lining up with TRBD2. The starting material was peripheral blood, obtained 28 days after the second AZD1222 dose. CDR3 in amino acids: CASSLVAGGMAGTDTQYF. CDR3 bases: TGTGCCAGCAGCTTAGTAGCGGGAGGAATGGCGGGGACAGATACGCAGTATTTT. Complete variable domain (other parts from reference TRBV7-2 and TRBJ2-3): GAGVSQSPSNKVTEKGKDVELRCDPISGHTALYWYRQSLGQGLEFLIYFQGNSAPDKSGLPSDRFSAERTGGSVSTLTIQRTQQEDSAVYLCASSLVAGGMAGTDTQYFGPGTRLTVL.